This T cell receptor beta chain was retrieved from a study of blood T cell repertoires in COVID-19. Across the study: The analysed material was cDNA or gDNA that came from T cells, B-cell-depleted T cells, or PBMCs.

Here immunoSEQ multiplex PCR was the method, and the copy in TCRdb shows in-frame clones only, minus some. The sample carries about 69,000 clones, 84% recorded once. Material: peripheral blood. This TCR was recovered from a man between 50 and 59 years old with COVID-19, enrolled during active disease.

As DNA, the CDR3 is TGTGCCAGCGGTCGCAGGCTCTCGAACACTGAAGCTTTCTTT. Translation: CASGRRLSNTEAFF. The gene calls are TRBV2 and TRBJ1-1; D gene uncertain. The V gene lost 8 bases and the J gene lost 1 base, with 14 bases spanning the gap. The germline gives CDR1 SNHLY, CDR2 FYNNEI. The CDR3 contains 14 residues.